The 5 T cell receptor beta chains reported below all come from one sample, sequenced in a study of cytomegalovirus exposure and HLA in healthy donors. The PCR made use of 60 Vbeta and 13 Jbeta primers. The table came from immunoSEQ multiplex PCR; TCRdb's copy has only in-frame clones and leaves some out. The table includes 200,000 or so clones, approximately 81% detected once. The sample was PBMCs. The receptors here all came from a woman younger than 35 in good health and CMV-seropositive.

The chain carries TRBV4-1 and TRBJ2-7; tentative D call: TRBD2 (6 bases). Germline CDR1 and CDR2: MGHRA and YSYEKL. Trimming shortened V by 0 bases and J by 0 bases, and 12 bases separated the two germline ends. The CDR3 consists of 16 residues. The CDR3 DNA is TGCGCCAGCAGCCAAGATGGAGGGACCCGCTCCTACGAGCAGTACTTC. This encodes CASSQDGGTRSYEQYF.

The rearrangement joins TRBV4-1 to TRBJ1-6, with D unresolved. The CDR3 has 15 amino acids. Germline-derived CDR1 and CDR2 are MGHRA and YSYEKL. The germline V and J ends were trimmed by 4 bases and 0 bases, with 7 bases remaining between them. CDR3 DNA: TGCGCCAGCAGCCTTGAGAGCTCCTATAATTCACCCCTCCACTTT. Translation gives CASSLESSYNSPLHF.

This chain links TRBV7-9 with TRBJ2-2, with 7 bases matching TRBD2. Germline V gene lookup returns CDR1 SEHNR and CDR2 FQNEAQ (reference sequence). CDR3 length equals 17 residues. Losses at the gene ends were 4 bases for V and 1 base for J; bases not matched to a gene: 9. The CDR3 is CASSSPGRTRNTGELFF. The CDR3 region has the DNA TGTGCCAGCAGCTCACCAGGGCGGACTAGGAACACCGGGGAGCTGTTTTTT.

This clone was counted a single time. The V and J genes are TRBV2 and TRBJ2-1; D is uncertain. Germline CDR1 reads SNHLY; CDR2 reads FYNNEI. Trimming cost V 6 bases and J 0 bases, with 6 bases left between them. This CDR3 contains 13 residues. The CDR3 bases are TGTGCCAGCAGGCGGAGCTCCTACAATGAGCAGTTCTTC. This sequence encodes CASRRSSYNEQFF.

V is TRBV7-2 and J is TRBJ2-5; the match to TRBD2 covers 9 bases. The CDR3 length is 16 residues. J was trimmed by 5 bases and V by 5 bases; bases with no gene match: 12. CDR1 and CDR2 (germline): SGHTA, FQGNSA. CDR3 in amino acids: CASSGRRGGLGETQYF. The DNA of the CDR3 is TGTGCCAGCAGCGGACGGCGGGGGGGCCTCGGCGAGACCCAGTACTTC.